A selection of T cell receptor beta chains follows, all from one sample in a study of T cell responses to AZD1222 COVID-19 vaccine. Produced via immunoSEQ multiplex PCR; TCRdb's table is partial and in-frame only. This sample carries about 76,000 clones, roughly 90% of them seen once, and the ten largest clones take more than 4.5%. The specimen was peripheral blood, collected on day 0 of MenACWY control vaccination. These TCRs come from an adult in good health. The CDR3 runs from the conserved cysteine through the conserved F or W. The order of the fields is J gene, V gene, D gene, clone size, CDR3 protein, CDR3 DNA. D genes are given only for firm matches. For some rows the clone size is stated as once, few or many, or as a class when expanded; others skip it.

TRBJ1-2,TRBV30,.,once,CAWTPVNYGYTF,TGTGCCTGGACCCCGGTTAACTATGGCTACACCTTC
TRBJ1-2,TRBV27,.,.,CASSPRQSLWNTF,TGTGCCAGCAGCCCCCGACAGTCGCTATGGAACACCTTC
TRBJ2-3,TRBV7-2,TRBD2,once,CASSPGLVTDTQYF,TGTGCCAGCAGCCCGGGACTAGTCACAGATACGCAGTATTTT
TRBJ2-1,TRBV7-9,TRBD2,.,CASSFPAGLAVSYNEQFF,TGTGCCAGCAGCTTCCCCGCAGGGCTAGCGGTTTCCTACAATGAGCAGTTCTTC
TRBJ1-1,TRBV5-4,TRBD1,.,CASSQQGGWTEAFF,TGTGCCAGCAGCCAGCAGGGGGGATGGACTGAAGCTTTCTTT
TRBJ1-5,TRBV11-2,.,.,CASSLAGGDQPQHF,TGTGCCAGCAGCTTAGCTGGGGGTGATCAGCCCCAGCATTTT
TRBJ1-1,TRBV5-1,.,.,CASSLEQVAEAFF,TGCGCCAGCAGCTTGGAACAGGTCGCTGAAGCTTTCTTT
TRBJ1-1,TRBV18,.,.,CASAPRFTEAFF,TGTGCCAGCGCTCCCAGATTCACTGAAGCTTTCTTT
TRBJ1-1,TRBV30,TRBD1,.,CAWDRGGTEAFF,TGTGCCTGGGACAGGGGCGGTACTGAAGCTTTCTTT
TRBJ2-7,TRBV18,.,.,CASSPWRDVYEQYF,TGTGCCAGCTCACCATGGCGGGACGTCTACGAGCAGTACTTC
TRBJ1-2,TRBV2,.,.,CASSDALLASYGYTF,TGTGCCAGCAGTGACGCTCTCTTGGCGTCCTATGGCTACACCTTC
TRBJ2-5,TRBV10-3,.,.,CAISPRDGSQETQYF,TGTGCCATCAGTCCCCGGGACGGCTCCCAAGAGACCCAGTACTTC
TRBJ2-7,TRBV18,.,.,CASSPGDEQYF,TGTGCCAGCTCCCCGGGCGACGAGCAGTACTTC
TRBJ2-2,TRBV4-3,TRBD1,.,CASSHTGVGTGELFF,TGCGCCAGCAGCCATACAGGGGTCGGCACCGGGGAGCTGTTTTTT
TRBJ2-7,TRBV2,.,.,CASVSISPYEQYF,TGTGCCAGTGTTTCAATTTCCCCCTACGAGCAGTACTTC
TRBJ1-2,TRBV28,.,.,CASSFDGAPQNYGYTF,TGTGCCAGCAGTTTCGATGGGGCGCCCCAAAACTATGGCTACACCTTC
TRBJ2-7,TRBV10-2,TRBD2,.,CASRILAGYGYEQYF,TGCGCCAGCAGGATCCTAGCGGGATACGGCTACGAGCAGTACTTC
TRBJ2-5,TRBV6-5,.,.,CASEGTLQETQYF,TGTGCCAGCGAGGGGACCTTACAAGAGACCCAGTACTTC
TRBJ2-1,TRBV28,.,.,CASEPGSYNEQFF,TGTGCCAGCGAACCTGGGTCCTACAATGAGCAGTTCTTC
TRBJ1-5,TRBV19,TRBD1,.,CASAGTGDQPQHF,TGTGCCAGTGCAGGGACAGGAGATCAGCCCCAGCATTTT
TRBJ2-3,TRBV15,TRBD2,.,CATSRIGLAVIDTQYF,TGTGCCACCAGCAGAATCGGGCTAGCGGTTATAGATACGCAGTATTTT
TRBJ2-1,TRBV3-1/TRBV3-2,TRBD1,.,CASSQVPGQYNEQFF,TGTGCCAGCAGCCAGGTTCCGGGACAGTACAATGAGCAGTTCTTC
TRBJ2-2,TRBV28,.,.,CASRGHSNTGELFF,TGTGCCAGCCGTGGACACTCTAACACCGGGGAGCTGTTTTTT
TRBJ2-1,TRBV19,.,.,CASSRELGWGFADNEQFF,TGTGCCAGTAGTAGGGAACTAGGATGGGGTTTTGCGGACAATGAGCAGTTCTTC
TRBJ2-2,TRBV12-5,.,.,CASGLVLGVRTGELFF,TGTGCTAGTGGTTTGGTACTCGGCGTCCGCACCGGGGAGCTGTTTTTT
TRBJ2-7,TRBV20-1,.,.,CSALQGYEQYF,TGCAGTGCTCTACAGGGATACGAGCAGTACTTC